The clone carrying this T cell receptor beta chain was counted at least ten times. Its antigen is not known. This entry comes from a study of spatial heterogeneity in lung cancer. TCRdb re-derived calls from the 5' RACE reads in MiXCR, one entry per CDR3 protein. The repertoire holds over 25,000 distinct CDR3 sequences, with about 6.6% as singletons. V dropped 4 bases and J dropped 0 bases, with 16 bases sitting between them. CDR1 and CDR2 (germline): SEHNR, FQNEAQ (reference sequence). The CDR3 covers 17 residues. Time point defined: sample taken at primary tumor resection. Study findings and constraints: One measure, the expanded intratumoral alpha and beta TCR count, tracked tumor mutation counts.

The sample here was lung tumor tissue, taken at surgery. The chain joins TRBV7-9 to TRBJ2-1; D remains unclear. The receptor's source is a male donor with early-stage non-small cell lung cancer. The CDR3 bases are TGTGCCAGCAGCTCTAGGGCAGAGTTGGTCTCCTACAATGAGCAGTTCTTC. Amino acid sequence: CASSSRAELVSYNEQFF.